This entry lists 22 T cell receptor beta chains sequenced from one sample in a study of shared clonotypes between healthy human individuals. Libraries were prepared by immunoSEQ multiplex PCR; TCRdb keeps only in-frame clonotypes and omits some of them. The sample consists of 1.4 million to 1.5 million clones, about 96% of them appearing once. The sequencing sample was made of naive CD4+ T cells sorted from blood. The subset is: CD45RA+ positively selected. All receptors come from a man aged 25-45 years in good health.

Details on this clone: The sample contains more than one DNA sequence encoding this CDR3. This chain uses TRBV14 with TRBJ1-1; 7 bases agree with TRBD1. Unmatched junction bases numbered 3, after V lost 1 base and J lost 1 base. This CDR3 comprises 15 residues. From germline, CDR1 is SGHDN and CDR2 FVKESK. CDR3 in amino acids: CASSQVRGRNTEAFF. The DNA of the CDR3 is TGTGCCAGCAGCCAAGTCAGGGGGAGGAACACTGAAGCTTTCTTT.

The chain recombines TRBV29-1 with TRBJ1-1; weak D call: TRBD1 (5 bases). This CDR3 contains 13 residues. Between the trimmed V and J ends, which lost 3 bases and 5 bases, there was a span of 13 bases. The germline CDR1 and CDR2 sequences are SQVTM and ANQGSEA. CDR3 loop: CSVDQGKVTEAFF. CDR3 bases: TGCAGCGTTGATCAGGGTAAGGTTACTGAAGCTTTCTTT.

The rearrangement joins TRBV7-2 to TRBJ1-4; D perhaps matches TRBD1 (6 bases). CDR3 size: 15 residues. Germline V gene lookup returns CDR1 SGHTA and CDR2 FQGNSA. V was clipped by 5 bases and J by 6 bases, with 16 bases between them. In DNA, the CDR3 is TGTGCCAGCAGCCTCGGACAGCGTTTTTATGAAAAACTGTTTTTT. Translation gives CASSLGQRFYEKLFF.

With respect to this clone: Other DNA sequences in the same sample also yield this CDR3. V is TRBV5-1 and J is TRBJ2-2; 7 bases line up with TRBD2. CDR1 is SGHRS, CDR2 YFSETQ, per germline. The CDR3 sequence is 17 residues long. The junction had 7 bases not matched to a gene; V was cut back by 0 bases and J by 2 bases. In DNA form, the CDR3 reads TGCGCCAGCAGCTTGGGGGCTAGCGGAGCTAACACCGGGGAGCTGTTTTTT. It is translated as CASSLGASGANTGELFF.

The chain has TRBV11-2 and TRBJ1-5, with D unresolved. Trimming stripped 1 base from V and 5 bases from J, with 12 bases between. The CDR3 runs to 15 residues. From germline, CDR1 is SGHAT and CDR2 FQNNGV. The DNA of the CDR3 is TGTGCCAGCAGCTTAGGCCGGCGCGGAGATCAGCCCCAGCATTTT. This encodes CASSLGRRGDQPQHF.

This chain joins TRBV5-4 and TRBJ2-3, with a possible D match to TRBD1 (6 bases). The CDR3 is made up of 13 amino acids. Germline lookup yields CDR1 SGHNT and CDR2 YYREEE (reference sequence). V was shortened by 3 bases and J by 9 bases, with 14 bases between the two germline ends. CDR3: CASSYGQRDTQYF. Written as DNA, the CDR3 is TGTGCCAGCAGCTACGGACAGAGAGACACGCAGTATTTT.

Comment on this clone: Other DNA sequences in this specimen translate into the identical CDR3. This chain joins TRBV6-1 and TRBJ2-3; D remains ambiguous. The CDR3 spans 11 residues. Trimming pared 6 bases from V and 3 bases from J, leaving 4 bases between. The germline V gene has CDR1 MNHNS and CDR2 SASEGT. The CDR3 reads CASRLTDTQYF. CDR3 DNA sequence: TGTGCCAGCAGACTGACAGATACGCAGTATTTT.

This clone occurred once. The V gene is TRBV10-1, the J gene TRBJ2-7; TRBD2 aligns across 7 bases. From germline, CDR1 is WNHNN and CDR2 SYGVQD (reference sequence). This CDR3 spans 13 amino acids. The trim removed 0 bases at V and 6 bases at J, leaving 2 bases unmatched. In nucleotides, the CDR3 is TGCGCCAGCAGTGAGTCGGGCGGGAGCGAGCAGTACTTC. Protein product: CASSESGGSEQYF.

This chain links TRBV27 with TRBJ2-1, with 7 bases fitting TRBD2. This CDR3 region has 15 residues. CDR1 is MNHEY and CDR2 is SMNVEV in the germline V gene (reference sequence). The V gene end was trimmed by 4 bases and the J gene end by 5 bases; junction bases not matched to a gene: 8. In DNA, the CDR3 is TGTGCCAGCAGTTCCCCCGGGACTAACCACAATGAGCAGTTCTTC. Translation gives CASSSPGTNHNEQFF.

The chain has TRBV5-4 and TRBJ2-1; 9 bases align to TRBD2. This CDR3 spans 18 amino acids. CDR1 and CDR2 from the germline V gene are SGHNT and YYREEE (reference sequence). The J segment lost 5 bases and the V segment lost 1 base, leaving 13 bases of the junction unmatched. The CDR3 DNA follows: TGTGCCAGCAGCTTGCTCTCGACTAGCGGAAAACGGGACAATGAGCAGTTCTTC. Protein sequence: CASSLLSTSGKRDNEQFF.

The rearrangement links TRBV5-5 to TRBJ2-1; 8 bases are a match to TRBD2. The CDR3 is made up of 16 amino acids. Germline loops: CDR1 SGHKS, CDR2 YYEKEE (reference sequence). J lost 4 bases, V lost 4 bases, and 10 bases had no gene match. Written as DNA, the CDR3 is TGTGCCAGCAGCCCCCTAGCGGGCCCGCCTTACAATGAGCAGTTCTTC. Its protein is CASSPLAGPPYNEQFF.

The CDR3 DNA follows: TGCAGTGCTAAGGACTTCGAGACCCAGTACTTC. Its protein is CSAKDFETQYF. The chain links TRBV20-1 to TRBJ2-5; perhaps TRBD2 as D (5 bases). Germline V gene lookup returns CDR1 DFQATT and CDR2 SNEGSKA (reference sequence). The V end was cut by 4 bases, the J end by 5 bases, with 8 bases between. This CDR3 spans 11 amino acids.

The rearrangement joins TRBV9 to TRBJ2-3; TRBD2 might be the D (5 bases). The CDR3 has 15 amino acids. The V gene lost 0 bases and the J gene lost 2 bases, with 10 bases spanning the gap. Per germline, CDR1 SGDLS and CDR2 YYNGEE. CDR3 in DNA: TGTGCCAGCAGCGTAGGAGCTAGCATCACAGATACGCAGTATTTT. This codes for CASSVGASITDTQYF. Drawing the rest from reference TRBV9 and TRBJ2-3, the complete variable domain is DSGVTQTPKHLITATGQRVTLRCSPRSGDLSVYWYQQSLDQGLQFLIQYYNGEERAKGNILERFSAQQFPDLHSELNLSSLELGDSALYFCASSVGASITDTQYFGPGTRLTVL.

A word on this clone: Other DNA sequences in the same sample also yield this CDR3. The chain combines TRBV9 with TRBJ2-2; the match to TRBD2 covers 12 bases. The CDR3 extends over 17 amino acids. The germline gives CDR1 SGDLS, CDR2 YYNGEE. V lost 0 bases to trimming and J lost 0 bases; unmatched junction nucleotides: 0. CDR3 DNA: TGTGCCAGCAGCGTAGGACTAGCGGGAGCGAACACCGGGGAGCTGTTTTTT. Its translation: CASSVGLAGANTGELFF.

The chain is built from TRBV5-5 and TRBJ1-4; 7 positions agree with TRBD1. The CDR3 covers 17 residues. With 1 base clipped from V and 3 bases from J, the junction kept 9 bases outside the gene matches. Germline loops: CDR1 SGHKS, CDR2 YYEKEE (reference sequence). This chain's CDR3 is CASSLTGADSANEKLFF. The DNA of the CDR3 is TGTGCCAGCAGCTTGACAGGGGCGGATTCGGCTAATGAAAAACTGTTTTTT.

This chain links TRBV6-1 with TRBJ2-1, with 13 positions matching TRBD2. The CDR3 loop spans 15 amino acids. The V gene's germline CDR1 is MNHNS and CDR2 SASEGT. The junction had 6 bases not matched to a gene; V was cut back by 5 bases and J by 8 bases. CDR3: CASSTRTSGSHEQFF. The CDR3 DNA sequence: TGTGCCAGCAGTACACGGACTAGCGGGAGCCATGAGCAGTTCTTC.

This clone was counted a single time. The chain links TRBV7-9 to TRBJ2-1, with TRBD2 matching 8 bases. V shed 1 base, J shed 5 bases, and the junction held 10 bases outside the gene matches. CDR1 SEHNR and CDR2 FQNEAQ come from the germline V gene (reference sequence). The CDR3 extends over 17 amino acids. CDR3 amino acids: CASSLVRAGVVHNEQFF. The CDR3 region has the DNA TGTGCCAGCAGCTTAGTAAGAGCGGGAGTAGTGCACAATGAGCAGTTCTTC.

This chain uses TRBV18 with TRBJ1-2; D might be TRBD1 (6 bases). CDR1 is KGHSH and CDR2 is LQKENI in the germline V gene. The length of the CDR3 is 17 residues. The germline V and J ends were trimmed by 5 bases and 0 bases, with 19 bases remaining between them. As DNA, the CDR3 is TGTGCCAGCTCATCACTGGGGACACACAGTACTAACTATGGCTACACCTTC. Translation: CASSSLGTHSTNYGYTF.

The chain combines TRBV6-5 with TRBJ1-4, with a possible D match to TRBD1 (5 bases). V dropped 2 bases and J dropped 10 bases, with 11 bases sitting between them. The CDR3 is 13 residues long. The germline V gene has CDR1 MNHEY and CDR2 SVGAGI. The CDR3 nucleotides are TGTGCCAGCAGTTACGGGGGGGGGTCAAAACTGTTTTTT. Encoded protein: CASSYGGGSKLFF.

The chain joins TRBV10-3 to TRBJ2-1; 7 bases agree with TRBD2. Germline CDR1 reads ENHRY; CDR2 reads SYGVKD. V shed 10 bases, J shed 8 bases, and the junction held 26 bases outside the gene matches. The CDR3 spans 18 residues. The CDR3 coding sequence is TGTGCCACCGCCGGGGCGTCGTTGCGGCGGGAGTTTGCGGATGAGCAGTTCTTC. It yields the protein CATAGASLRREFADEQFF.

The chain is built from TRBV7-2 and TRBJ2-3, with D perhaps TRBD2 (6 bases). Germline loops: CDR1 SGHTA, CDR2 FQGNSA. This CDR3 contains 18 residues. V lost 8 bases and J 1 base, leaving 25 bases between the germline ends. The chain's CDR3 is CASSSPRLARGGTDTQYF. The CDR3 DNA follows: TGTGCCAGCTCCTCCCCGCGGCTAGCGAGAGGTGGCACAGATACGCAGTATTTT.

This rearrangement joins TRBV7-8 to TRBJ2-1; 7 bases are shared with TRBD1. This CDR3 has 13 residues. In germline, CDR1 is SGHVS, CDR2 FQNEAQ. After removal of 5 bases from V and 7 bases from J, the junction contained 5 bases not matched to a gene. The CDR3 loop reads CASSRDRLNEQFF. Written as DNA, the CDR3 is TGTGCCAGCAGCCGGGACAGACTTAATGAGCAGTTCTTC.